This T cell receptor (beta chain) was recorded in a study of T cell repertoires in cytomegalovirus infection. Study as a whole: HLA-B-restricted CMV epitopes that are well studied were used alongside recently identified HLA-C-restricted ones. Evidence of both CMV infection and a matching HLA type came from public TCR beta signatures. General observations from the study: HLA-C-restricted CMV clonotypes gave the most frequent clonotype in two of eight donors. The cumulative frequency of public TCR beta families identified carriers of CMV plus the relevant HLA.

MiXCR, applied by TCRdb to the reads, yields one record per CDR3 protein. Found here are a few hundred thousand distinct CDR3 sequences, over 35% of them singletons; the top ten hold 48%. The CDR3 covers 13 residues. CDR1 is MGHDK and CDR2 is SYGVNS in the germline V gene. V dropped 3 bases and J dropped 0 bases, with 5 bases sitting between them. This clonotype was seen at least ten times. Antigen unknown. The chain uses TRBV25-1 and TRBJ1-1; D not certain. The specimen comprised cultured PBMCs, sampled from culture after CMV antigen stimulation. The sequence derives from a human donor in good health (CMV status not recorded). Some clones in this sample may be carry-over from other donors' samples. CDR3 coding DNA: TGTGCCAGCAGTGACGGCTTGAACACTGAAGCTTTCTTT. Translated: CASSDGLNTEAFF.